The 20 T cell receptor beta chains presented below share a single source sample, sequenced in a study of OX40 agonist ivuxolimab in advanced cancers. Assay: immunoSEQ multiplex PCR; the TCRdb copy retains only in-frame clones and omits some. The sample includes fewer than 90,000 clones, roughly nine tenths seen only once; the top ten take about 1.3%. The specimen was CD4+ or CD8+ T cells sorted from blood, collected in a trial of the OX40 agonist ivuxolimab. These receptors came from an adult with an advanced solid tumor such as melanoma, head and neck, liver or kidney cancer.

The chain employs TRBV12-2 and TRBJ1-3; the table's TRBD1 call for D was not verified on the DNA. TRBV12-2 corresponds to a pseudogene. CDR3 length: 19 amino acids. The CDR3, as DNA: TGTGCAAGTCGCTCGTACATTCCGGGACAGGGAGTGTCTGGAAACACCATATATTTT. Translating gives CASRSYIPGQGVSGNTIYF.

The rearrangement uses TRBV6-5 and TRBJ1-3; the D gene is possibly TRBD1 (6 bases). CDR1 is MNHEY, CDR2 SVGAGI, per germline. Trimming shortened V by 10 bases and J by 0 bases, and 16 bases separated the two germline ends. The CDR3 contains 15 residues. This chain's CDR3 is CATIAPGHSGNTIYF. For the CDR3, the DNA is TGTGCCACCATTGCCCCGGGACACTCTGGAAACACCATATATTTT.

The genes are TRBV30 and TRBJ1-1; no clear D gene. From germline, CDR1 is GTSNPN and CDR2 SVGIG (reference sequence). Trimming took off 0 bases at V and 3 bases at J, with 5 bases between the two ends. The CDR3 runs 12 residues. CDR3 loop: CAWSVRYTEAFF. The CDR3 DNA is TGTGCCTGGAGTGTACGTTACACTGAAGCTTTCTTT.

This clone was counted only a few times. V usage is TRBV19 and J usage is TRBJ1-5, with TRBD1 identical over 8 bases. With 7 bases clipped from V and 6 bases from J, the junction kept 8 bases outside the gene matches. CDR3 length: 14 amino acids. CDR1 is LNHDA and CDR2 is SQIVND in the germline V gene (reference sequence). The CDR3 coding sequence is TGTGCCAGTACCCCCGGGACAGGAAGTCAGCCCCAGCATTTT. Its protein is CASTPGTGSQPQHF.

The V gene is TRBV28, the J gene TRBJ2-3, with D uncertain. The CDR3 has 13 residues. Germline V gives CDR1 MDHEN, CDR2 SYDVKM. V shed 2 bases and J shed 1 base, with 4 bases lying between them. For the CDR3, the DNA is TGTGCCAGCAGTTTAGCAGGCACAGATACGCAGTATTTT. This translates into CASSLAGTDTQYF.

The chain uses TRBV10-3 and TRBJ1-3; D might be TRBD1 (5 bases). The germline V and J ends were trimmed by 2 bases and 0 bases, with 11 bases remaining between them. Germline values: CDR1 ENHRY, CDR2 SYGVKD. This CDR3 has 16 residues. CDR3 in DNA: TGTGCCATCAGTGAGAGGGGCCCTTACTCTGGAAACACCATATATTTT. Protein product: CAISERGPYSGNTIYF.

V gene TRBV6-1 combines with J gene TRBJ1-5; D is possibly TRBD1 (5 bases). V was shortened by 3 bases and J by 7 bases, with 10 bases between the two germline ends. Germline CDR1 MNHNS, CDR2 SASEGT. The length of the CDR3 is 13 residues. CDR3 in DNA: TGTGCCAGCAGTGAGGCAGGGAAGCAGCCCCAGCATTTT. It yields the protein CASSEAGKQPQHF.

The rearrangement joins TRBV30 to TRBJ2-1, with 11 bases fitting TRBD2. CDR1 is GTSNPN and CDR2 is SVGIG in the germline V gene (reference sequence). The V and J ends lost 2 bases and 4 bases, in that order; junction bases with no gene match: 7. There are 16 residues in the CDR3. The CDR3 coding sequence is TGTGCCTGGAGTTCACCGGGACTAGCGGTTTACAATGAGCAGTTCTTC. Protein: CAWSSPGLAVYNEQFF.

This chain links TRBV18 with TRBJ2-2, with D maybe TRBD2 (5 bases). The germline CDR1 and CDR2 sequences are KGHSH and LQKENI. The CDR3 runs 16 residues. V dropped 2 bases and J dropped 0 bases, with 10 bases sitting between them. CDR3 protein: CASSPMEATNTGELFF. The CDR3 DNA reads as TGTGCCAGCTCACCAATGGAGGCCACGAACACCGGGGAGCTGTTTTTT.

The V gene is TRBV9, the J gene TRBJ2-3, with TRBD2 identical over 11 bases. Germline CDR1 reads SGDLS; CDR2 reads YYNGEE. The CDR3 spans 17 residues. With 3 bases clipped from V and 4 bases from J, the junction kept 10 bases outside the gene matches. The CDR3 reads CASSAWASGGFADTQYF. Written as DNA, the CDR3 is TGTGCCAGCAGCGCCTGGGCTAGCGGGGGGTTCGCAGATACGCAGTATTTT.

V usage is TRBV11-1 and J usage is TRBJ2-5; tentatively, D is TRBD1 (6 bases). The CDR3 is 12 amino acids. V gave up 5 bases and J gave up 3 bases, with 7 bases separating them. The germline V gene encodes CDR1 SGHAT and CDR2 FQDESV (reference sequence). CDR3 loop: CASSRTEETQYF. In nucleotides, the CDR3 is TGTGCCAGCAGCCGGACAGAAGAGACCCAGTACTTC.

The chain recombines TRBV7-9 with TRBJ1-2, with D perhaps TRBD1 (5 bases). The CDR3 spans 16 residues. V dropped 2 bases and J dropped 6 bases, with 19 bases sitting between them. Germline V gene sequence: CDR1 SEHNR, CDR2 FQNEAQ (reference sequence). The CDR3 loop reads CASSLWLVSGLDGYTF. DNA of the CDR3: TGTGCCAGCAGCTTATGGCTTGTTTCAGGGTTAGATGGCTACACCTTC.

This clone was recorded a few times. The chain employs TRBV19 and TRBJ2-2; D gene uncertain. CDR3 size: 13 residues. CDR1 is LNHDA, CDR2 SQIVND, per germline (reference sequence). The germline V and J ends were trimmed by 6 bases and 1 base, with 6 bases remaining between them. CDR3 DNA sequence: TGTGCCAGTAGGAGACTGAACACCGGGGAGCTGTTTTTT. This gives the protein CASRRLNTGELFF. The entire variable domain, with the rest obtained from reference TRBV19 and TRBJ2-2, is as follows: DGGITQSPKYLFRKEGQNVTLSCEQNLNHDAMYWYRQDPGQGLRLIYYSQIVNDFQKGDIAEGYSVSREKKESFPLTVTSAQKNPTAFYLCASRRLNTGELFFGEGSRLTVL.

The chain couples TRBV19 to TRBJ2-1, with TRBD2 matching over 7 bases. The CDR3 sequence is 14 residues long. Germline V gene data show CDR1 as LNHDA and CDR2 as SQIVND (reference sequence). V lost 6 bases, J lost 5 bases, and 7 bases stayed unmatched. CDR3 nucleotides: TGTGCCAGTAGACCCGGGAGGACCCACAATGAGCAGTTCTTC. Amino acid sequence: CASRPGRTHNEQFF. The full variable domain, rest sourced from reference TRBV19 and TRBJ2-1, is DGGITQSPKYLFRKEGQNVTLSCEQNLNHDAMYWYRQDPGQGLRLIYYSQIVNDFQKGDIAEGYSVSREKKESFPLTVTSAQKNPTAFYLCASRPGRTHNEQFFGPGTRLTVL.

The V call is TRBV7-2, the J call TRBJ2-1; 7 bases are shared with TRBD1. This CDR3 spans 13 amino acids. Trimming at V came to 3 bases and at J to 7 bases, leaving 3 bases not matched to a gene. Germline loops: CDR1 SGHTA, CDR2 FQGNSA. CDR3 in DNA: TGTGCCAGCAGCTTTTCCAGGGGGAATGAGCAGTTCTTC. Its translation is CASSFSRGNEQFF.

This clone was seen a single time. The chain has TRBV5-1 and TRBJ2-2; tentatively, D is TRBD2 (6 bases). Germline V gene data show CDR1 as SGHRS and CDR2 as YFSETQ. Between the trimmed V and J ends, which lost 2 bases and 0 bases, there was a span of 14 bases. This CDR3 contains 17 residues. DNA of the CDR3: TGCGCCAGCAGCTTCGGGGGTAGCGAAACGAACACCGGGGAGCTGTTTTTT. This gives the protein CASSFGGSETNTGELFF.

The CDR3 is CASSSDRANEKLFF. In DNA, the CDR3 is TGTGCCAGTAGCTCTGACAGGGCGAATGAAAAACTGTTTTTT. The chain is built from TRBV19 and TRBJ1-4; 7 positions match TRBD1. This CDR3 region has 14 residues. CDR1 and CDR2 (germline): LNHDA, SQIVND (reference sequence). The V gene end was trimmed by 6 bases and the J gene end by 5 bases; junction bases not matched to a gene: 6.

The CDR3 DNA reads TGTGCCAGCAGTGAAACGAACACCGGGGAGCTGTTTTTT. This gives the protein CASSETNTGELFF. The chain carries TRBV2 and TRBJ2-2; D is undetermined. The CDR3 totals 13 residues. Per the germline V gene, CDR1 is SNHLY and CDR2 is FYNNEI. V lost 2 bases, J lost 0 bases, and 1 base lay in between.

The rearrangement uses TRBV28 and TRBJ1-1; D uncertain. Germline V CDR1 and CDR2: MDHEN, SYDVKM. Trimming stripped 11 bases from V and 4 bases from J, with 20 bases between. The CDR3 contains 14 residues. The CDR3 spells CAAGNRRWITEAFF. The CDR3 nucleotides are TGTGCCGCTGGGAACCGGCGTTGGATCACTGAAGCTTTCTTT.

The chain joins TRBV6-1 to TRBJ2-1; 8 positions match TRBD1. Trimming removed 8 bases from V and 10 bases from J; junction bases left unmatched: 16. This CDR3 is built from 15 residues. Germline loops: CDR1 MNHNS, CDR2 SASEGT. In nucleotides, the CDR3 is TGTGCCAGCGACCCCGGGACAGGCGCAAACGGGGAGCAGTTCTTC. Translation gives CASDPGTGANGEQFF.